This TCR beta chain emerged from a study of blood T cell repertoires in COVID-19 (TCRdb year 2020). A note on the overall study: Samples from collaborators originated in the United States, Italy and Spain and spanned both the acute and convalescent phases of COVID-19. Sample metadata almost always included a de-identified subject ID, COVID-19 status, age in years and sex. The material from the prospective study consisted of cDNA or gDNA derived from T cells, B-cell-depleted T cells, or PBMCs. Deeply sampled blood TCRbeta repertoires from subjects exposed to, actively infected with, or recovered from COVID-19 were included in the dataset. A freely available public database, intended as a resource for researchers studying the immune response to SARS-CoV-2, is where the repertoires were released. Samples came from the ongoing ImmuneRACE study (first 160 participants) plus 1,254 subjects from 6 global collaborators. Where available, HLA class I and class II types were obtained from metadata supplied by the sample provider rather than from assay-based typing. General conclusions and limits of the study: Clinical and demographic metadata were provided uncurated, with the amount varying by source and participant.

TCRbeta CDR3 regions were amplified from genomic DNA by means of the immunoSEQ Assay, a bias-controlled multiplex PCR. From the authors' description of their analysis: Within the assay, amplification of reference gene primers was used to estimate how many nucleated cells each sample contained. To quantify the absolute abundance of each unique TCRbeta CDR3 rearrangement, sequence reads were collapsed and filtered. For each sample, productive Simpson clonality was calculated by taking the square root of Simpson's diversity index across productive rearrangements. Not all clones reach the TCRdb copy of this immuneACCESS table, which keeps in-frame sequences only. Checked studies attribute under half of the gap to unresolved V genes and leave the rest unexplained. V, J and clone size were drawn from that table, and D and trimming were deduced from the DNA. The sample contains hundreds of thousands of clones, 85% of them found a single time. The ten top clones hold around 20% of the sample.

Its CDR3 holds 17 amino acids, cysteine through phenylalanine. The DNA shown is the 51-base CDR3, in frame from base 1. Turning to this clone: Its recognized antigen is unknown. The input lacks base qualities; no much larger clone sits a single base away.

In the prospective study, participants were roughly 18 to 95 years old, resided in around 25 geographic areas of the United States, and were enrolled through a virtual design. In the prospective study, participants were assigned to cohorts based on the clinical history participants reported in a screening survey and a study questionnaire. For ImmuneRACE Cohort 3, a participant was defined as recovered based on two consecutive negative NP/OP PCR tests, clearance by a healthcare professional, or resolution of symptoms. Each participant in the prospective study had whole blood, serum and a nasopharyngeal or oropharyngeal swab collected by mobile phlebotomists. Additional blood draws and questionnaires over an approximately 2-month period could optionally be provided by prospective study participants. Before DNA extraction, prospective study blood samples were shipped either frozen or at room temperature.

The V and J genes are TRBV21-1 and TRBJ1-2. TRBV21-1 is reported as a pseudogene. The sequence was obtained from a man aged 35 to 55 who had recovered from COVID-19. Sequenced input: PBMCs or T cells enriched from blood (not recorded which). CDR3 region: CASSKGVISVRGYGYTF. At the DNA level, the sequence is TGTGCCAGCAGCAAAGGGGTTATTTCGGTGAGAGGCTATGGCTACACCTTC.